This TCR beta chain was obtained from a study of blood T cells in healthy people across ages. Study-level findings and limits: When set beside aged donors, long-lived donors presented more naive CD4+ cells and higher diversity.

Germline-derived CDR1 and CDR2 are SEHNR and FQNEAQ (reference sequence). V lost 1 base to trimming and J lost 3 bases; unmatched junction nucleotides: 6. The CDR3 has 16 residues. A word on this clonotype: Its antigen remains unidentified.

A second roughly 6 to 11 cycle PCR used barcoded and J-beta primers. Template switching added a 12-random-nucleotide identifier to every cDNA molecule. The study obtained at least 2.5 million CDR3-containing paired-end reads from every sample. TCRdb independently ran MiXCR on the 5' RACE reads; one entry per CDR3 protein. The table lists about 970,000 distinct CDR3 sequences, 45% to 60% of them singletons. Input material: blood. This TCR was sampled from a woman aged 55-70 years in good health. The chain is built from TRBV7-9 and TRBJ2-1, with 7 bases fitting TRBD2. The CDR3 nucleotides read TGTGCCAGCAGCTTAGGGGGGGGACGCGGCTACAATGAGCAGTTCTTC. The encoded protein is CASSLGGGRGYNEQFF. Variable domain in full (rest from reference TRBV7-9 and TRBJ2-1): DTGVSQNPRHKITKRGQNVTFRCDPISEHNRLYWYRQTLGQGPEFLTYFQNEAQLEKSRLLSDRFSAERPKGSFSTLEIQRTEQGDSAMYLCASSLGGGRGYNEQFFGPGTRLTVL.